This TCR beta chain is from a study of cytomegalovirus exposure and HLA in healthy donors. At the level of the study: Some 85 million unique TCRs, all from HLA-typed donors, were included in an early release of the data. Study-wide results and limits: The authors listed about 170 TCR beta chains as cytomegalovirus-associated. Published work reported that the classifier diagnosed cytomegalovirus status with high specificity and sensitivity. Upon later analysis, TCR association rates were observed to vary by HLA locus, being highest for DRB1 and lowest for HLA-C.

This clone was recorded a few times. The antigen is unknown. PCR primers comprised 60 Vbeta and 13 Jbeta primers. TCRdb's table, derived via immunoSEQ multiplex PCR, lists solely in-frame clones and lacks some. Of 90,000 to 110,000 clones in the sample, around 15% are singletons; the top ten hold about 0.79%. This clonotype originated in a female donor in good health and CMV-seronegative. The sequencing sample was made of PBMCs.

The CDR3 spells CASSLAGGGTNEKLFF. CDR3 nucleotides: TGCGCCAGCAGCTTGGCCGGCGGGGGGACTAATGAAAAACTGTTTTTT. The chain has TRBV5-1 and TRBJ1-4; TRBD1 is a possible D gene (5 bases). CDR3 length equals 16 residues. V dropped 0 bases and J dropped 2 bases, with 11 bases sitting between them. Per the germline V gene, CDR1 is SGHRS and CDR2 is YFSETQ.